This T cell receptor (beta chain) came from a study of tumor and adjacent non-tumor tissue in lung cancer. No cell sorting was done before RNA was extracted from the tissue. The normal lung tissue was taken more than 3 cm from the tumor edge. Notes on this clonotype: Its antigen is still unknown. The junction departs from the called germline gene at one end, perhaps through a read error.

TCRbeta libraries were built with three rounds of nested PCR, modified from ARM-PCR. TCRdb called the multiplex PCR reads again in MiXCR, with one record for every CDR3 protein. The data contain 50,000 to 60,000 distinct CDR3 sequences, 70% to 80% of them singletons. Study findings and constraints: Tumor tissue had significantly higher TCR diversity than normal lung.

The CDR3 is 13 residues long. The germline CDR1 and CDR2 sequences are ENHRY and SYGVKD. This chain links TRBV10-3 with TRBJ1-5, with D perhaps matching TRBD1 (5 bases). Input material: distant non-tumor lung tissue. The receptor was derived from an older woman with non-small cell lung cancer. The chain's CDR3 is CVIAGGSNQPQHF. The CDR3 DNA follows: TGTGTCATCGCGGGGGGTAGCAATCAACCCCAGCATTTT.